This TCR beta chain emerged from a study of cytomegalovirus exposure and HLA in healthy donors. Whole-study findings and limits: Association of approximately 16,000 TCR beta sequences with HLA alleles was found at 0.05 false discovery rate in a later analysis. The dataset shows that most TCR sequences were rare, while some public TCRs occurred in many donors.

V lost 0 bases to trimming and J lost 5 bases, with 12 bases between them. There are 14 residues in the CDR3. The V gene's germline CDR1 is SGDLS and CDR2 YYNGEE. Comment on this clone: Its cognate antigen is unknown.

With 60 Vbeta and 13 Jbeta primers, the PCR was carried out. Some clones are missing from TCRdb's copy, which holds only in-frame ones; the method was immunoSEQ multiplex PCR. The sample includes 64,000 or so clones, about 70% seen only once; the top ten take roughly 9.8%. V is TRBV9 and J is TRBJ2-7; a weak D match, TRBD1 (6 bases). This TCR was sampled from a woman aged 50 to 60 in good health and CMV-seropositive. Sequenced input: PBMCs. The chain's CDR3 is CASSVAGSGDEQYF. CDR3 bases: TGTGCCAGCAGCGTAGCTGGATCAGGGGACGAGCAGTACTTC.